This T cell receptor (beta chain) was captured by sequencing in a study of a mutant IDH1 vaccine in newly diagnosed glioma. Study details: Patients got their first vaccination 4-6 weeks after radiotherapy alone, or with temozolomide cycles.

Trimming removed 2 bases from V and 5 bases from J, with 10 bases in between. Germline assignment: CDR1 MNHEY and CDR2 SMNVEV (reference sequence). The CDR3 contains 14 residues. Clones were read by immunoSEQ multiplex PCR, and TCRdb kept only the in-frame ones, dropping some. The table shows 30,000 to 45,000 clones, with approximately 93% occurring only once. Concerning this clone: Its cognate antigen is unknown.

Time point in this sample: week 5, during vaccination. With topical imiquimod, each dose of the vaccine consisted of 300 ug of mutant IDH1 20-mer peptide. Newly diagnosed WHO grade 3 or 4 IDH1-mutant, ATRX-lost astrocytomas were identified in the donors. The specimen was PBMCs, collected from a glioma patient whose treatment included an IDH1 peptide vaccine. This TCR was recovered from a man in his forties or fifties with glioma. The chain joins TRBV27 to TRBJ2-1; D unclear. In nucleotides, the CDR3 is TGTGCCAGCAGTTTAAGGCCACAGCACAATGAGCAGTTCTTC. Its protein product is CASSLRPQHNEQFF.